One and the same sample provided the 27 T cell receptor beta chains below, sequenced in a study of blood T cells in healthy people across ages. Primers used in a second PCR of roughly 6 to 11 cycles were a sample-barcoded 5' primer and a J-beta primer mix. TCRdb re-analysed the 5' RACE reads in MiXCR, keeping a single row per CDR3 protein. This table holds about a million distinct CDR3 sequences, roughly two fifths found once. Material for sequencing was blood. Receptors were obtained from a man younger than 35 in good health.

CDR3 in amino acids: CASSGGTGNQPQHF. The CDR3 DNA is TGTGCCAGCAGCGGAGGGACGGGCAATCAGCCCCAGCATTTT. The rearrangement links TRBV2 to TRBJ1-5; possible D gene TRBD1, 5 bases. CDR1 and CDR2 from the germline V gene are SNHLY and FYNNEI. Trimming took off 6 bases at V and 2 bases at J, with 11 bases between the two ends. The CDR3 runs 14 residues. The whole variable domain, filled in from reference TRBV2 and TRBJ1-5, reads EPEVTQTPSHQVTQMGQEVILRCVPISNHLYFYWYRQILGQKVEFLVSFYNNEISEKSEIFDDQFSVERPDGSNFTLKIRSTKLEDSAMYFCASSGGTGNQPQHFGDGTRLSIL.

The gene calls are TRBV20-1 and TRBJ1-2; possible D gene TRBD1, 6 bases. The CDR3 totals 14 residues. Trimming removed 4 bases at V and 7 bases at J, with 19 bases between. Germline CDR1 is DFQATT and CDR2 is SNEGSKA (reference sequence). CDR3 region: CSAKQGSGSRGYTF. CDR3 DNA sequence: TGCAGTGCTAAACAGGGTTCCGGGTCTCGTGGCTACACCTTC.

This clonotype was counted a few times. The chain is built from TRBV6-2 or TRBV6-3 and TRBJ2-1, with D uncertain. Looked up from germline, CDR1 is MNHEY and CDR2 is SVGEGT. CDR3 length: 14 amino acids. V was shortened by 5 bases and J by 10 bases, with 18 bases between the two germline ends. The CDR3 region has the DNA TGTGCCAGCAGTCAGGACCCGCCTTTTGACGAGCAGTTCTTC. It specifies CASSQDPPFDEQFF.

The CDR3 DNA sequence: TGTGCCAGCAGCCAAGAAAGGCAGGCTCCCGATGACTACACCTTC. Protein sequence: CASSQERQAPDDYTF. The chain links TRBV4-2 to TRBJ1-2; the D is unclear. Germline V gene lookup returns CDR1 LGHNA and CDR2 YNFKEQ. V dropped 0 bases and J dropped 10 bases, with 18 bases sitting between them. This CDR3 comprises 15 residues.

V usage is TRBV7-6 and J usage is TRBJ2-1, with 9 nucleotides matching TRBD1. This CDR3 is 13 amino acids long. V was pared by 8 bases and J by 8 bases, with 7 bases of the junction left unmatched. In germline, CDR1 is SGHVS, CDR2 FNYEAQ. The CDR3 DNA reads as TGTGCCAGCGGACAGGGGTTTGGCGATGAGCAGTTCTTC. It encodes CASGQGFGDEQFF. Together with reference TRBV7-6 and TRBJ2-1, the CDR3 gives the full variable domain: GAGVSQSPRYKVTKRGQDVALRCDPISGHVSLYWYRQALGQGPEFLTYFNYEAQQDKSGLPNDRFSAERPEGSISTLTIQRTEQRDSAMYRCASGQGFGDEQFFGPGTRLTVL.

This clonotype was seen a handful of times. The chain is built from TRBV20-1 and TRBJ2-3; a possible D gene is TRBD1 (5 bases). In germline, CDR1 is DFQATT, CDR2 SNEGSKA (reference sequence). The CDR3 is 15 amino acids. V dropped 8 bases and J dropped 0 bases, with 18 bases sitting between them. The CDR3, as DNA: TGCAGTACCAAAGACAGCAAGTCTAGCACAGATACGCAGTATTTT. Translating it yields CSTKDSKSSTDTQYF.

This chain joins TRBV28 and TRBJ2-3; 8 nucleotides align to TRBD2. Germline lookup yields CDR1 MDHEN and CDR2 SYDVKM. V was pared by 7 bases and J by 0 bases, with 9 bases of the junction left unmatched. CDR3 length equals 16 residues. CDR3 coding DNA: TGTGCCAGCACCCTGGCTAGCGGGCCTAGCACAGATACGCAGTATTTT. This translates into CASTLASGPSTDTQYF. Filled out from reference TRBV28 and TRBJ2-3, the complete variable domain reads DVKVTQSSRYLVKRTGEKVFLECVQDMDHENMFWYRQDPGLGLRLIYFSYDVKMKEKGDIPEGYSVSREKKERFSLILESASTNQTSMYLCASTLASGPSTDTQYFGPGTRLTVL.

This clonotype was seen more than once but under ten times. J is TRBJ1-2 and V is TRBV12-3 or TRBV12-4, with TRBD1 matching over 10 bases. Trimming took 7 bases from V and 4 from J; bases not matched to a gene: 6. The CDR3 consists of 14 residues. CDR3: CASTRTGGPYGYTF. DNA for the CDR3: TGTGCCAGCACTAGGACAGGGGGGCCCTATGGCTACACCTTC.

The chain recombines TRBV28 with TRBJ2-3; perhaps TRBD2 as D (5 bases). The CDR3 has 15 amino acids. V was clipped by 5 bases and J by 2 bases, with 14 bases between them. Germline V gene sequence: CDR1 MDHEN, CDR2 SYDVKM. The CDR3 loop is CASSPPSRHTDTQYF. CDR3 sequence (DNA): TGTGCCAGCAGTCCCCCTAGCAGACACACAGATACGCAGTATTTT.

This clonotype occurred a few times. The chain is built from TRBV10-3 and TRBJ2-5; a possible D gene is TRBD2 (5 bases). The length of the CDR3 is 12 residues. The V end lost 6 bases, the J end lost 11 bases, and 16 bases lay between the germline ends. Per the germline V gene, CDR1 is ENHRY and CDR2 is SYGVKD. CDR3 nucleotides: TGTGCCATCAGAACGGACGGGAATGAGCAGTACTTC. Its protein is CAIRTDGNEQYF.

This clonotype was picked up a small number of times. The CDR3 DNA is TGTGCCAGTTCCCCCCTGGACGAGGGAGGAGGCTACACCTTC. Its protein product is CASSPLDEGGGYTF. This chain joins TRBV19 and TRBJ1-2, with D unclear. The CDR3 loop spans 14 amino acids. Trimming shortened V by 8 bases and J by 8 bases, and 21 bases separated the two germline ends. The germline CDR1 and CDR2 sequences are LNHDA and SQIVND (reference sequence).

The chain uses TRBV27 and TRBJ2-4; 9 nucleotides agree with TRBD1. Germline values: CDR1 MNHEY, CDR2 SMNVEV (reference sequence). The CDR3 sequence is 15 residues long. V gave up 5 bases and J gave up 13 bases; unmatched junction bases: 15. CDR3 bases: TGTGCCAGCAGTCCCCACAGGGGGCTTTACAATGAGCAGTACTTC. It specifies CASSPHRGLYNEQYF.

This clonotype came up a few times. This sequence joins TRBV12-3 or TRBV12-4 and TRBJ2-1; tentatively, D is TRBD2 (6 bases). The V and J ends lost 2 bases and 9 bases respectively, with 8 bases between them. The CDR3 runs 12 residues. CDR3 in amino acids: CASSLREVEQFF. For the CDR3, the DNA is TGTGCCAGCAGTTTAAGGGAGGTTGAGCAGTTCTTC.

This clonotype was seen only a few times. This chain links TRBV10-3 with TRBJ2-1; D is perhaps TRBD2 (5 bases). CDR1 and CDR2 from the germline V gene are ENHRY and SYGVKD. V lost 2 bases to trimming and J lost 7 bases, with 24 bases between them. The CDR3 spans 18 residues. The CDR3 region is CAISEANLALSPTNEQFF. The CDR3, as DNA: TGTGCCATCAGTGAGGCGAACCTAGCCTTGAGTCCTACAAATGAGCAGTTCTTC.

This clonotype was detected a few times. This chain connects TRBV15 to TRBJ1-4, with D hard to call. CDR3 length: 15 residues. In germline, CDR1 is LNHNV, CDR2 YYDKDF (reference sequence). The V end was cut by 5 bases, the J end by 11 bases, with 21 bases between. The CDR3 loop is CATSGKRFPREKLFF. CDR3 DNA sequence: TGTGCCACCAGCGGGAAACGGTTCCCTCGGGAGAAACTGTTTTTT.

The V and J genes are TRBV10-3 and TRBJ1-1, with no clear D. The germline V gene has CDR1 ENHRY and CDR2 SYGVKD. The CDR3 spans 16 residues. V gave up 1 base and J gave up 4 bases, with 16 bases separating them. CDR3 DNA sequence: TGTGCCATCAGTGAGTATGTCGAGGGAATCAGCACTGAAGCTTTCTTT. Protein sequence: CAISEYVEGISTEAFF.

This clonotype was counted a few times. This chain links TRBV6-2 or TRBV6-3 with TRBJ2-1; D uncertain. Germline CDR1 and CDR2: MNHEY and SVGEGT. Deletions cut 5 bases from V and 10 bases from J, with 18 bases between. The CDR3 extends over 14 amino acids. CDR3 in amino acids: CASSIPVRLGEQFF. For the CDR3, the DNA is TGTGCCAGCAGTATCCCTGTGAGGCTCGGAGAGCAGTTCTTC.

V usage is TRBV7-2 and J usage is TRBJ1-1; D is possibly TRBD1 (5 bases). This CDR3 is 16 amino acids long. V lost 5 bases and J 1 base, leaving 17 bases between the germline ends. The V gene's germline CDR1 is SGHTA and CDR2 FQGNSA. The CDR3 DNA follows: TGTGCCAGCAGCCTCTTCGTCAGGGCGGAGAACACTGAAGCTTTCTTT. Its translation is CASSLFVRAENTEAFF.

In its sample, this clonotype was seen a few times. The chain has TRBV6-2 or TRBV6-3 and TRBJ2-1; D is uncertain. Germline V gene lookup returns CDR1 MNHEY and CDR2 SVGEGT. Trimming stripped 0 bases from V and 0 bases from J, with 9 bases between. This CDR3 contains 16 residues. CDR3 DNA sequence: TGTGCCAGCAGTTACTCGTCGCCCCTCTCCTACAATGAGCAGTTCTTC. Encoded protein: CASSYSSPLSYNEQFF.

The rearrangement links TRBV10-3 to TRBJ2-1; D call uncertain. The length of the CDR3 is 15 residues. Germline V gives CDR1 ENHRY, CDR2 SYGVKD. V was shortened by 4 bases and J by 2 bases, with 12 bases between the two germline ends. The CDR3 nucleotides read TGTGCCATCAGTGGATACCAGGAGACCTACAATGAGCAGTTCTTC. Amino acids: CAISGYQETYNEQFF.

The sample holds a few counts of this clonotype. One base away lies a much larger clone, so this may be a sequencing read error. This chain links TRBV10-3 with TRBJ2-1, with D uncertain. The V gene lost 3 bases and the J gene lost 3 bases, with 0 bases spanning the gap. CDR1 and CDR2 (germline): ENHRY, SYGVKD. The CDR3 is 11 amino acids. As DNA, the CDR3 is TGTGCCATCAGTGACTACAATGAGCAGTTCTTC. This translates into CAISDYNEQFF.

The genes are TRBV12-3 or TRBV12-4 and TRBJ1-1, with 7 bases identical to TRBD1. This CDR3 is built from 15 residues. Trimming at V came to 3 bases and at J to 4 bases, leaving 8 bases not matched to a gene. The CDR3 coding sequence is TGTGCCAGCAGTTTCCCTGAGGGGGCGGTCACTGAAGCTTTCTTT. Its translation is CASSFPEGAVTEAFF.

The chain has TRBV5-1 and TRBJ2-5, with 9 bases that match TRBD1. In germline, CDR1 is SGHRS, CDR2 YFSETQ. V lost 4 bases to trimming and J lost 11 bases; unmatched junction nucleotides: 15. The CDR3 is 15 amino acids. The CDR3 protein is CASSIRPGQGNEQYF. DNA for the CDR3: TGCGCCAGCAGCATCCGTCCGGGACAGGGTAATGAGCAGTACTTC.

This clonotype has more than one count but fewer than ten. J is TRBJ2-5 and V is TRBV20-1; D remains ambiguous. Germline V gene data show CDR1 as DFQATT and CDR2 as SNEGSKA (reference sequence). V gave up 6 bases and J gave up 2 bases, with 13 bases separating them. CDR3 length: 13 residues. CDR3 sequence: CSALRLGQETQYF. The CDR3 nucleotides read TGCAGTGCCCTCCGCCTGGGGCAAGAGACCCAGTACTTC.

This chain links TRBV13 with TRBJ1-1, with D possibly being TRBD1 (5 bases). V gave up 0 bases and J gave up 10 bases, with 15 bases separating them. CDR3 length: 14 amino acids. CDR1 and CDR2 (germline): PRHDT, FYEKMQ (reference sequence). CDR3 protein: CASSLGLGVAGAFF. Here the CDR3 DNA reads TGTGCCAGCAGCTTAGGCTTGGGGGTGGCGGGAGCTTTCTTT. Supplemented by reference TRBV13 and TRBJ1-1, the full variable domain reads AAGVIQSPRHLIKEKRETATLKCYPIPRHDTVYWYQQGPGQDPQFLISFYEKMQSDKGSIPDRFSAQQFSDYHSELNMSSLELGDSALYFCASSLGLGVAGAFFGQGTRLTVV.

The table lists this clonotype with a count of one. The V and J genes are TRBV29-1 and TRBJ2-3, with D tentatively TRBD1 or TRBD2 (5 bases each). The CDR3 has 13 amino acids. V was shortened by 6 bases and J by 2 bases, with 12 bases between the two germline ends. The germline V gene encodes CDR1 SQVTM and CDR2 ANQGSEA. The CDR3 protein is CSVAWDATDTQYF. The CDR3 DNA is TGCAGCGTCGCGTGGGACGCCACAGATACGCAGTATTTT.

V and J are TRBV4-2 and TRBJ1-1, with D possibly matching TRBD1 (5 bases). Germline V CDR1 and CDR2: LGHNA, YNFKEQ. This CDR3 comprises 15 residues. V was trimmed by 4 bases and J by 1 base, leaving 13 bases between them. CDR3 loop: CASSLSGTTNTEAFF. As DNA, the CDR3 is TGTGCCAGCAGCCTTTCCGGGACGACGAACACTGAAGCTTTCTTT.